This T cell receptor beta chain was captured in a study of shared clonotypes between healthy human individuals. Naive CD8 populations comprised CD45RO-negative cells positively selected for CCR7, excluding terminally differentiated effector memory CD45RA+ cells. The table came from immunoSEQ multiplex PCR; TCRdb's copy has only in-frame clones and leaves some out. This sample has 800,000 or so clones, with about 96% found just once. This clone was observed a single time. V was clipped by 1 base and J by 8 bases; unmatched bases: 11. The germline CDR1 and CDR2 sequences are MGHRA and YSYEKL. The length of the CDR3 is 17 residues.

This clonotype was obtained from a man aged 25 to 40 in good health. Specimen: naive CD8+ T cells sorted from blood. The chain combines TRBV4-1 with TRBJ1-4, with 9 bases that match TRBD1. The CDR3 DNA reads as TGCGCCAGCAGCCAAGGACCGGGACAGGGAGTGGGCGAAAAACTGTTTTTT. Residues: CASSQGPGQGVGEKLFF.